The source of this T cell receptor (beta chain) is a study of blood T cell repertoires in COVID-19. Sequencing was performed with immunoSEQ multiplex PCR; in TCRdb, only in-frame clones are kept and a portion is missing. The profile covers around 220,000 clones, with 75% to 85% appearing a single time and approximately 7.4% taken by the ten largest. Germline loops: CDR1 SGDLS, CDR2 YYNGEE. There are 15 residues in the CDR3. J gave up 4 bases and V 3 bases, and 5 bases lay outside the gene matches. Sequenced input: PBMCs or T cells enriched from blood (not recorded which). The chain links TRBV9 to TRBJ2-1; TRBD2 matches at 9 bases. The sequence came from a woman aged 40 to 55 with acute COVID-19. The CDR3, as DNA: TGTGCCAGCAGCGGTGAGCGGGAGGAATACAATGAGCAGTTCTTC. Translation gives CASSGEREEYNEQFF.